The 26 T cell receptor beta chains in this list originate from one sample, sequenced in a study of T-cell memory formation after mild COVID-19. Using its own MiXCR run on the 5' RACE reads, TCRdb lists one record per CDR3 protein. Of nearly 350,000 distinct CDR3 sequences listed, 10% to 15% are singletons. Sequenced sample: PBMCs or a T cell subset sorted from them (not recorded which). These TCRs come from a young man who had mild COVID-19 (a few samples of this study predate the infection). Cell type and time point are not known.

This chain uses TRBV7-2 with TRBJ2-5; D remains ambiguous. Germline CDR1 reads SGHTA; CDR2 reads FQGNSA. The CDR3 sequence is 13 residues long. Deletions cut 5 bases from V and 5 bases from J, with 12 bases between. The CDR3 region has the DNA TGTGCCAGCAGCCTAGGGCAAACGGAGACCCAGTACTTC. This sequence encodes CASSLGQTETQYF.

This clonotype was seen only a few times. The V call is TRBV10-2, the J call TRBJ1-6; TRBD1 matches 7 bases. The CDR3 is 15 amino acids. In germline, CDR1 is WSHSY, CDR2 SAAADI. V lost 4 bases, J lost 7 bases, and 7 bases stayed unmatched. For the CDR3, the DNA is TGCGCCAGCAGTGGACAGGGCGTAAAGAATTCACCCCTCCACTTT. Residues: CASSGQGVKNSPLHF.

This clonotype appeared many times. The chain combines TRBV5-1 with TRBJ2-7; D not resolved. Trimming cost V 2 bases and J 6 bases, with 15 bases left between them. Germline CDR1 is SGHRS and CDR2 is YFSETQ. The CDR3 is made up of 14 amino acids. The CDR3 DNA is TGCGCCAGCAGCTTCCAAGACAATGGAGCCGAGCAGTACTTC. Translation gives CASSFQDNGAEQYF.

The sample holds a few counts of this clonotype. The chain has TRBV7-3 and TRBJ2-1, with D maybe TRBD2 (5 bases). CDR1 SGHTA and CDR2 FQGTGA come from the germline V gene. V lost 5 bases and J lost 9, with 11 bases in between. This CDR3 is built from 12 residues. CDR3 sequence reads: CASSRDGVEQFF. CDR3 sequence (DNA): TGTGCCAGCAGCCGTGACGGGGTTGAGCAGTTCTTC.

This chain uses TRBV28 with TRBJ2-7, with 9 bases matching TRBD1. The CDR3 is made up of 14 amino acids. In germline, CDR1 is MDHEN, CDR2 SYDVKM. Losses at the gene ends were 5 bases for V and 2 bases for J; bases not matched to a gene: 4. The CDR3 loop is CASSRWTGAYEQYF. The CDR3 DNA reads TGTGCCAGCAGTAGATGGACAGGGGCCTACGAGCAGTACTTC.

The J gene is TRBJ1-5, the V gene TRBV3-1; D is unresolved. Trimming left V 2 bases short and J 5 bases short, with 10 bases between. This CDR3 region has 14 residues. In germline, CDR1 is LGHDT, CDR2 YNNKEL (reference sequence). The CDR3, as DNA: TGTGCCAGCAGCCAAACTCATGGGGATCAGCCCCAGCATTTT. Protein sequence: CASSQTHGDQPQHF. Full variable domain (outside the CDR3, taken from reference TRBV3-1 and TRBJ1-5): DTAVSQTPKYLVTQMGNDKSIKCEQNLGHDTMYWYKQDSKKFLKIMFSYNNKELIINETVPNRFSPKSPDKAHLNLHINSLELGDSAVYFCASSQTHGDQPQHFGDGTRLSIL.

This chain uses TRBV5-6 with TRBJ2-5; 10 positions match TRBD2. This CDR3 is 16 amino acids long. The trim removed 5 bases at V and 2 bases at J, leaving 9 bases unmatched. Germline V gives CDR1 SGHDT, CDR2 YYEEEE. CDR3 nucleotide sequence: TGTGCCAGCAGATACACTAGCGGGGTGGATCAAGAGACCCAGTACTTC. Amino acids: CASRYTSGVDQETQYF.

The V gene is TRBV20-1, the J gene TRBJ1-2, with 7 positions matching TRBD1. CDR3 length equals 12 residues. The germline V gene encodes CDR1 DFQATT and CDR2 SNEGSKA (reference sequence). V dropped 6 bases and J dropped 7; count of bases not matched to a gene: 8. The CDR3 protein is CSAERQGPGYTF. The CDR3 nucleotides are TGCAGTGCAGAGCGACAGGGCCCTGGCTACACCTTC.

This clonotype was observed many times. The chain links TRBV4-2 to TRBJ2-5, with TRBD2 as a possible D gene (6 bases). CDR1 LGHNA and CDR2 YNFKEQ come from the germline V gene. The CDR3 is made up of 16 amino acids. V was shortened by 1 base and J by 4 bases, with 16 bases between the two germline ends. The CDR3 bases are TGTGCCAGCAGCCAAGGGCTGGCGGGGCTGGTAGAGACCCAGTACTTC. This translates into CASSQGLAGLVETQYF.

The genes are TRBV12-3 or TRBV12-4 and TRBJ1-6; TRBD1 is a possible D gene (5 bases). Trimming removed 2 bases at V and 14 bases at J, with 10 bases between. The CDR3 sequence is 12 residues long. The CDR3, as DNA: TGTGCCAGCAGTTTACAGGGATCCACCCTCCACTTT. As protein: CASSLQGSTLHF.

This clonotype has more than one count but fewer than ten. The chain combines TRBV18 with TRBJ2-3; TRBD2 agrees at 9 bases. CDR3 length equals 19 residues. Germline V gene data show CDR1 as KGHSH and CDR2 as LQKENI. V shed 1 base, J shed 0 bases, and the junction held 11 bases outside the gene matches. The CDR3 DNA sequence: TGTGCCAGCTCACCACAGGTGGTAGCGGGGGCCCAAAGCACAGATACGCAGTATTTT. Translation gives CASSPQVVAGAQSTDTQYF.

This clonotype was observed at least ten times. The chain employs TRBV4-3 and TRBJ2-1, with D perhaps TRBD2 (5 bases). CDR1 and CDR2 (germline): LGHNA, YSLEER. Trimming took off 4 bases at V and 5 bases at J, with 9 bases between the two ends. The CDR3 loop spans 13 amino acids. CDR3 in amino acids: CASSPMRDNEQFF. As DNA, the CDR3 is TGCGCCAGCAGCCCGATGAGGGACAATGAGCAGTTCTTC.

CDR3 sequence reads: CATIARLSLHTEAFF. The CDR3 nucleotides are TGTGCCACCATCGCAAGATTAAGCTTGCACACTGAAGCTTTCTTT. The V and J genes are TRBV21-1 and TRBJ1-1. TRBV21-1 is a pseudogene segment. This CDR3 spans 15 amino acids.

This clonotype came up a few times. The V and J genes are TRBV10-3 and TRBJ1-2; unclear D gene. Germline V lookup: CDR1 ENHRY, CDR2 SYGVKD. V shed 2 bases and J shed 7 bases, with 5 bases lying between them. The CDR3 consists of 11 residues. The CDR3 protein is CAISEQGGYTF. The CDR3 DNA follows: TGTGCCATCAGTGAGCAAGGTGGCTACACCTTC.

The chain joins TRBV29-1 to TRBJ1-4; D possibly corresponds to TRBD1 (6 bases). V lost 1 base and J lost 16, with 19 bases in between. Germline lookup yields CDR1 SQVTM and CDR2 ANQGSEA. The CDR3 length is 13 residues. The CDR3 coding sequence is TGCAGCGTTGAAGCCGCCCGGGACACTCGCCGGTTTTTT. It translates to CSVEAARDTRRFF.

CDR3 bases: TGTGCCAGCAGTTTCCCGTCAAGAAACACTGAAGCTTTCTTT. Amino acids: CASSFPSRNTEAFF. V and J are TRBV28 and TRBJ1-1; no clear D. Germline V gives CDR1 MDHEN, CDR2 SYDVKM. V was clipped by 3 bases and J by 2 bases, with 10 bases between them. CDR3 size: 14 residues.

This clonotype showed up just a few times. The CDR3: CASSAQGGRDTQYF. The CDR3 nucleotides are TGTGCCAGCAGTGCCCAAGGGGGCCGAGATACGCAGTATTTT. The chain couples TRBV2 to TRBJ2-3; TRBD1 matches at 7 bases. The J segment lost 5 bases and the V segment lost 4 bases, leaving 6 bases of the junction unmatched. This CDR3 has 14 residues. Germline loops: CDR1 SNHLY, CDR2 FYNNEI.

The V and J genes are TRBV6-1 and TRBJ2-3, with 7 nucleotides matching TRBD1. CDR1 and CDR2 from the germline V gene are MNHNS and SASEGT. The V gene end was trimmed by 4 bases and the J gene end by 2 bases; junction bases not matched to a gene: 6. This CDR3 region has 15 residues. CDR3 amino acids: CASSVDRVDTDTQYF. CDR3 DNA: TGTGCCAGCAGTGTAGACAGGGTCGACACAGATACGCAGTATTTT.

This clonotype was picked up a small number of times. The rearrangement links TRBV24-1 to TRBJ1-2; 7 bases align to TRBD1. V lost 2 bases and J lost 6; bases outside the gene matches: 2. Germline CDR1 KGHDR, CDR2 SFDVKD. The CDR3 spans 13 residues. In DNA, the CDR3 is TGTGCCACCAGTGATTCAACAGGGGATGGCTACACCTTC. Encoded protein: CATSDSTGDGYTF.

The chain carries TRBV4-1 and TRBJ2-7, with D possibly being TRBD1 (6 bases). CDR1 and CDR2 from the germline V gene are MGHRA and YSYEKL. The CDR3 has 15 amino acids. Trimming cost V 1 base and J 3 bases, with 13 bases left between them. CDR3 DNA: TGCGCCAGCAGCCAAGTCGCACAGGGATTCTACGAGCAGTACTTC. Its protein product is CASSQVAQGFYEQYF.

This clonotype has just a few counts. V gene TRBV7-8 combines with J gene TRBJ2-5; TRBD2 might be the D (5 bases). This CDR3 region has 13 residues. Per germline, CDR1 SGHVS and CDR2 FQNEAQ. Deletions cut 4 bases from V and 5 bases from J, with 11 bases between. The CDR3 nucleotides read TGTGCCAGCAGCTCCCCGACGGGGGAGACCCAGTACTTC. This codes for CASSSPTGETQYF.

V and J are TRBV12-3 or TRBV12-4 and TRBJ1-1; TRBD1 matches 8 bases. There are 13 residues in the CDR3. V shed 3 bases, J shed 7 bases, and the junction held 4 bases outside the gene matches. The DNA of the CDR3 is TGTGCCAGCAGTTTCGGACAGGGCATTGAAGCTTTCTTT. It specifies CASSFGQGIEAFF.

The V call is TRBV20-1, the J call TRBJ2-3, with D maybe TRBD2 (6 bases). Trimming took 0 bases from V and 2 from J, leaving 12 bases between them. CDR1 and CDR2 (germline): DFQATT, SNEGSKA (reference sequence). The CDR3 sequence is 15 residues long. The CDR3 DNA reads TGCAGTGCTAGAGATCACGGGGGAAACACAGATACGCAGTATTTT. Protein product: CSARDHGGNTDTQYF.

The rearrangement uses TRBV7-3 and TRBJ2-1; 7 bases fit TRBD1. Germline values: CDR1 SGHTA, CDR2 FQGTGA. The V and J ends lost 4 bases and 1 base, in that order; junction bases with no gene match: 4. The CDR3 covers 15 residues. CDR3 sequence: CASSWAGGSYNEQFF. In DNA form, the CDR3 reads TGTGCCAGCAGCTGGGCAGGGGGTTCCTACAATGAGCAGTTCTTC.

The rearrangement joins TRBV10-3 to TRBJ2-3, with unresolved D. Germline lookup yields CDR1 ENHRY and CDR2 SYGVKD. V lost 4 bases to trimming and J lost 5 bases, with 4 bases between them. CDR3 length: 11 amino acids. The CDR3 loop reads CAISAGDTQYF. The CDR3 DNA is TGTGCCATCAGTGCAGGAGATACGCAGTATTTT.

The chain uses TRBV5-1 and TRBJ2-5; 8 bases are a match to TRBD1. The CDR3 length is 14 residues. CDR1 and CDR2 from the germline V gene are SGHRS and YFSETQ. V was pared by 1 base and J by 3 bases, with 2 bases of the junction left unmatched. CDR3 in DNA: TGCGCCAGCAGCTTGACAGGGGGAAAAGAGACCCAGTACTTC. Amino acids: CASSLTGGKETQYF.